Detailed here is one T cell receptor (beta chain). No antigen is known for it. Negative isolation yielded CD8+ and CD4+ T cells; FACS enriched TEMRA cells. RNA was extracted with the RNeasy kit, and a quantity of 0.5 to 1 ug was reverse transcribed using random hexamers. TCRdb analysed the immunoSEQ multiplex PCR reads with MiXCR anew, one entry per CDR3 protein. The sample shows over 150,000 distinct CDR3 sequences, 95% to 96% of them seen only once. This entry belongs to a study of CD8 T cells in Susac syndrome. The wider study: Clinical remission applied to under 10 sequenced Susac syndrome patients, and six had active disease. General study points: As acknowledged by the study, its TCR sequencing and HLA analysis included a relatively small number of individuals.

Trimming cost V 5 bases and J 1 base; bases outside gene matches: 3. The germline CDR1 and CDR2 sequences are SEHNR and FQNEAQ (reference sequence). CDR3 size: 14 residues. The chain is built from TRBV7-9 and TRBJ2-5; 8 nucleotides match TRBD2. The specimen was CD4+ T cells from PBMCs. The receptor was derived from a human donor with Susac syndrome. The CDR3 sequence: CASSVSGGQETQYF. Written as DNA, the CDR3 is TGTGCCAGCAGCGTGAGCGGGGGCCAAGAGACCCAGTACTTC.